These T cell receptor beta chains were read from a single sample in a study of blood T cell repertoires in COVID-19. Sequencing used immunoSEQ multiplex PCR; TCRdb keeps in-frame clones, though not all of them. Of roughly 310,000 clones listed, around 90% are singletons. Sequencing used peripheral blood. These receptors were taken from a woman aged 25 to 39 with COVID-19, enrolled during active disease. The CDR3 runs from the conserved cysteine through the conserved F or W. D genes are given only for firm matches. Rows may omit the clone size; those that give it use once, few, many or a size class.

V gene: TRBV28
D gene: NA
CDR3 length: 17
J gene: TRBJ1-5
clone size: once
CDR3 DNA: TGTGCCAGCAGTCAAACGCCAGGGAAAGGGGCAGGACAGCCCCAGCATTTT
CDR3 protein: CASSQTPGKGAGQPQHF

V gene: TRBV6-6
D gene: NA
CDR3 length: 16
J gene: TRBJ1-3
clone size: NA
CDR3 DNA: TGTGCCAGCAGTTACGCGGGACGGAGCTCTGGAAACACCATATATTTT
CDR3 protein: CASSYAGRSSGNTIYF

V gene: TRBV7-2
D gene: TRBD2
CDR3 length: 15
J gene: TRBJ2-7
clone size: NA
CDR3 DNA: TGTGCCAGCAGCTTAGAATGGGGGGGGTCCTACGAGCAGTACTTC
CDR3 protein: CASSLEWGGSYEQYF

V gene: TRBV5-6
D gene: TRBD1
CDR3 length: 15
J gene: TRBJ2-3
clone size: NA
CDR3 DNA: TGTGCCAGCAGCTTGGACAGGGGGACCACAGATACGCAGTATTTT
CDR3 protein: CASSLDRGTTDTQYF

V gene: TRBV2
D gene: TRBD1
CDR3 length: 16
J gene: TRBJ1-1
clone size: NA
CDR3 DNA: TGTGCCAGCAGTGAAGGATCGCACAGGGGGCGCACTGAAGCTTTCTTT
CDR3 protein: CASSEGSHRGRTEAFF

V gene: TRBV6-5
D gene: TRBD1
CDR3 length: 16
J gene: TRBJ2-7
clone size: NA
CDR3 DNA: TGTGCCAGCAGTTACTACCCGACAGGGGGCTGGAACGAGCAGTACTTC
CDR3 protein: CASSYYPTGGWNEQYF

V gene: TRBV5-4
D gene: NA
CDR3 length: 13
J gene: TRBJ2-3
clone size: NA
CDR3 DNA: TGTGCCAGCAGCTTGGACTACACAGATACGCAGTATTTT
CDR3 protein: CASSLDYTDTQYF

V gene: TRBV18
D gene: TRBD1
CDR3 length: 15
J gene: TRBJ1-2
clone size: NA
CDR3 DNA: TGTGCCAGCTCAACCGGACAGGGCTCCAACTATGGCTACACCTTC
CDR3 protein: CASSTGQGSNYGYTF

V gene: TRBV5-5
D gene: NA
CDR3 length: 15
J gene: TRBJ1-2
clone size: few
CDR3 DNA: TGTGCCAGCAGCTTGGGAGACAGCTCTAACTATGGCTACACCTTC
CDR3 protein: CASSLGDSSNYGYTF

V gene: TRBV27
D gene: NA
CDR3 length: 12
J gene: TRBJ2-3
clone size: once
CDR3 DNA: TGTGCCAGCAGTTCCGGGTTCGGTACGCAGTATTTT
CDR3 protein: CASSSGFGTQYF

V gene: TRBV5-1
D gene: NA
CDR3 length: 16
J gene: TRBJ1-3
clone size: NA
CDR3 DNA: TGCGCCAGCAGCTTGGGGACAGACCGCTCTGGAAACACCATATATTTT
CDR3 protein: CASSLGTDRSGNTIYF

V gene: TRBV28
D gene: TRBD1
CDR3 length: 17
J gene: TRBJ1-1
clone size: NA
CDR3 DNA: TGTGCCAGCTCTCAGCTACGGGACAGGGGGCAAAGCACTGAAGCTTTCTTT
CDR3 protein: CASSQLRDRGQSTEAFF

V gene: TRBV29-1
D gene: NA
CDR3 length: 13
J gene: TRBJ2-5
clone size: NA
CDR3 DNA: TGCAGCGTTGTCGCGACAGGAAAAGAGACCCAGTACTTC
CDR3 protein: CSVVATGKETQYF

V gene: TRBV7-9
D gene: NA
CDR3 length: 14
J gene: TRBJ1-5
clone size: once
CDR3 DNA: TGTGCCAGCAGCTTAGTACAGGACCCTCAGCCCCAGCATTTT
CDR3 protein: CASSLVQDPQPQHF

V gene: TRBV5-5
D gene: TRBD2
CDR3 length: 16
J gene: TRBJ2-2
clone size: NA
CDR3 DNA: TGTGCCAGCAGCAGGCAAGCGGGAGTGAACACCGGGGAGCTGTTTTTT
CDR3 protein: CASSRQAGVNTGELFF

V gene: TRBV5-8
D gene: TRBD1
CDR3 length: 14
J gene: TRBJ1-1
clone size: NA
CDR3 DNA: TGTGCCAGCAGCACGGACAGGGGGCACGCTGAAGCTTTCTTT
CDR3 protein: CASSTDRGHAEAFF

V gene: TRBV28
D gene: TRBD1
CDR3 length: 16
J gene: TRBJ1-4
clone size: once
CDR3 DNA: TGTGCCAGCAGTTTATCGCTACAGGGGAGGAATGAAAAACTGTTTTTT
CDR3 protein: CASSLSLQGRNEKLFF

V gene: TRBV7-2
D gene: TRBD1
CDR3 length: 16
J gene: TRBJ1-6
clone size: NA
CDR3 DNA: TGTGCCAGCAGCTCCCGGGACAGGGGTCTGAATTCACCCCTCCACTTT
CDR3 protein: CASSSRDRGLNSPLHF

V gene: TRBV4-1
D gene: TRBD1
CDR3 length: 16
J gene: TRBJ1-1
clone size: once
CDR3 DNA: TGCGCCAGCAGCCCAAGGTATGACAGGGGGGACACTGAAGCTTTCTTT
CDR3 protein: CASSPRYDRGDTEAFF

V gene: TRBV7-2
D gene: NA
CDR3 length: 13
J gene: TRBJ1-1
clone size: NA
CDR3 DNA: TGTGCCAGCAGCTTGCGACAGATCACTGAAGCTTTCTTT
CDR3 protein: CASSLRQITEAFF

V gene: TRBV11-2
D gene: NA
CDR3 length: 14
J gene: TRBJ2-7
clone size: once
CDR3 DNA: TGTGCCAGCAGCTTCGACAGGATACCCTACGAGCAGTACTTC
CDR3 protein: CASSFDRIPYEQYF

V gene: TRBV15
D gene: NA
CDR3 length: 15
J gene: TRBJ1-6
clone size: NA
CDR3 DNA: TGTGCCACCAGCATTGAGGGCCTTGGTAATTCACCCCTCCACTTT
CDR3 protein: CATSIEGLGNSPLHF

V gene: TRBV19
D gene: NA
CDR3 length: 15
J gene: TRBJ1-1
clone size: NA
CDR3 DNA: TGTGCCAGTAGTTGGGACTCCCGGCGGAACACTGAAGCTTTCTTT
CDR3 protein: CASSWDSRRNTEAFF

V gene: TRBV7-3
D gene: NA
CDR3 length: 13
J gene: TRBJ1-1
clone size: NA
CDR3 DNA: TGTGCCAGCAGCTTGGACTTGAACACTGAAGCTTTCTTT
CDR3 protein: CASSLDLNTEAFF

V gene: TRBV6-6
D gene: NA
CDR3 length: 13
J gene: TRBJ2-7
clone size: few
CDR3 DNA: TGTGCCAGCAGGAAAGGGGGATACTACGAGCAGTACTTC
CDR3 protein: CASRKGGYYEQYF

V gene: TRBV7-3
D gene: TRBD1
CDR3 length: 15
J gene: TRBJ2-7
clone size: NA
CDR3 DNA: TGTGCCAGCAGCTCATCCGGGACAGGACCCTACGAGCAGTACTTC
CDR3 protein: CASSSSGTGPYEQYF

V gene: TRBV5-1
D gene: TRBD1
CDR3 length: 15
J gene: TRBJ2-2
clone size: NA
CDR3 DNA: TGCGCCAGCAGCTCATCAGGGGGACGGACCGGGGAGCTGTTTTTT
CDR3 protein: CASSSSGGRTGELFF

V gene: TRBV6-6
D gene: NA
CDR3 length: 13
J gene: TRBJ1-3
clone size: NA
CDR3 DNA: TGTGCCAGCAGTTACTCCTCCCAGGCGACCATATATTTT
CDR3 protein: CASSYSSQATIYF

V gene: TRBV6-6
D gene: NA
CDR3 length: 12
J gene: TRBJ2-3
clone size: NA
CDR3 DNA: TGTGCCAGCAGTTTCCAGACTGATACGCAGTATTTT
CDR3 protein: CASSFQTDTQYF

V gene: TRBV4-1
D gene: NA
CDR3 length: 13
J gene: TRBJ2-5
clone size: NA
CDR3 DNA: TGCGCCAGCAGCCAATCCAGTCCAGAGACCCAGTACTTC
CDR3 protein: CASSQSSPETQYF

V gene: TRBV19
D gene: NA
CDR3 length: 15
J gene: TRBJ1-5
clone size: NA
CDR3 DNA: TGTGCCAGTAGTATACCCACAGGGTGGGGTCAGCCCCAGCATTTT
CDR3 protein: CASSIPTGWGQPQHF

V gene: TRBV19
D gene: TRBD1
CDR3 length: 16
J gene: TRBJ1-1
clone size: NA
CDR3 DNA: TGTGCCAGTAGGAATCTTAGGACAGGGGTTTTCACTGAAGCTTTCTTT
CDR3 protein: CASRNLRTGVFTEAFF

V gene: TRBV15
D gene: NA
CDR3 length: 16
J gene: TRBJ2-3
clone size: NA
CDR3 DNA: TGTGCCACCAGCAGTGACCCTGGGGGCAGTGCAGATACGCAGTATTTT
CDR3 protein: CATSSDPGGSADTQYF

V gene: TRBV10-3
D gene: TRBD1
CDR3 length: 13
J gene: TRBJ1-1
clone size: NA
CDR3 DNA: TGTGCCATCTCCTGGACAGGGGTCACTGAAGCTTTCTTT
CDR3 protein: CAISWTGVTEAFF

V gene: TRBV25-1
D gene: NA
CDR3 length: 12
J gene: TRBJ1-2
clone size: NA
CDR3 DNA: TGTGCCAGCAGTGAATTCGGGTGGGGCTACACCTTC
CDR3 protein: CASSEFGWGYTF

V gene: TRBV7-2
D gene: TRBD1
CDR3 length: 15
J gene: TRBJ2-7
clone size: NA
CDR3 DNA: TGTGCCAGCAGCTTGGGGACAGGGGGAAGATACGAGCAGTACTTC
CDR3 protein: CASSLGTGGRYEQYF

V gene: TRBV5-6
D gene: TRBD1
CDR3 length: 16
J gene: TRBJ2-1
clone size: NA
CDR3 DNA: TGTGCCAGCAGCTCTACCTATCGGACAGGGGTCAATGAGCAGTTCTTC
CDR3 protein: CASSSTYRTGVNEQFF

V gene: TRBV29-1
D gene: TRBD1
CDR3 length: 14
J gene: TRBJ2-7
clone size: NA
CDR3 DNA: TGCAGCGTGACGTGGGACAGGGGGTTCATGGAGCAGTACTTC
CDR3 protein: CSVTWDRGFMEQYF

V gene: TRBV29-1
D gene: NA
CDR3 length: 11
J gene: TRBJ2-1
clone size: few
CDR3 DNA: TGCAGCGTTGGGCTTTACAATGAGCAGTTCTTC
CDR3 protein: CSVGLYNEQFF

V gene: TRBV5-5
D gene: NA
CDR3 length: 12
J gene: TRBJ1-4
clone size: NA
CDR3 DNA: TGTGCCAGCAGCCGAGGCGGGGAAAAACTGTTTTTT
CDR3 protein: CASSRGGEKLFF

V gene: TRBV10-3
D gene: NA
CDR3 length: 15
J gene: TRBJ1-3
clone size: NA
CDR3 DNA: TGTGCCATCAGTGACAGACAGAGCTCTGGAAACACCATATATTTT
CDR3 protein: CAISDRQSSGNTIYF

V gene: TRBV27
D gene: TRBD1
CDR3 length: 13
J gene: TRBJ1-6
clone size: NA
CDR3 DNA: TGTGCCAGCAGTTTAACAGGGGGGACGCCCCTCCACTTT
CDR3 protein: CASSLTGGTPLHF

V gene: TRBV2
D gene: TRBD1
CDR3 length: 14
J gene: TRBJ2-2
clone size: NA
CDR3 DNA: TGTGCCTCCCTTTTGGGGACAGGGGCCGGGGAGCTGTTTTTT
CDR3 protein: CASLLGTGAGELFF

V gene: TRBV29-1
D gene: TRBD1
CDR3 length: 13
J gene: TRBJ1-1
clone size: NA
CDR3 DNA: TGCAGCGCCCAGGGACAGCCTTACACTGAAGCTTTCTTT
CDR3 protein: CSAQGQPYTEAFF

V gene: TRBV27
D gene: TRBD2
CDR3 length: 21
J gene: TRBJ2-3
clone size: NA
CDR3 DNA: TGTGCCAGCAGTTTATTCTCGAGGGGGGCTAGCGGGAGGAAAATCACAGATACGCAGTATTTT
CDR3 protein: CASSLFSRGASGRKITDTQYF

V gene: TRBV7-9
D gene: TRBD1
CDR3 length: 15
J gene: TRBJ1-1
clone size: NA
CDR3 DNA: TGTGCCAGCAGCTCTGGACAGGGGCCTTCAATTGAAGCTTTCTTT
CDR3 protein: CASSSGQGPSIEAFF

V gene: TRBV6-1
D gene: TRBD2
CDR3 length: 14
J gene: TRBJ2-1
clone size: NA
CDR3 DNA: TGTGCCAGCAGTGATGGGAGGGTCTACAATGAGCAGTTCTTC
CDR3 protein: CASSDGRVYNEQFF

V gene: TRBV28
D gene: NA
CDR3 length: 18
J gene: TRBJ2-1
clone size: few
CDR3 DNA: TGTGCCAGCAGTTTTTCGGCGGGACTCGGGACCTTCTACAATGAGCAGTTCTTC
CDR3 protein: CASSFSAGLGTFYNEQFF

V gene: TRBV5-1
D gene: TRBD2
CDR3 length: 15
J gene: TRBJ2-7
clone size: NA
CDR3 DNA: TGCGCCAGCAGCCCTTATAGCGGGAGCTCCTACGAGCAGTACTTC
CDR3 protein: CASSPYSGSSYEQYF

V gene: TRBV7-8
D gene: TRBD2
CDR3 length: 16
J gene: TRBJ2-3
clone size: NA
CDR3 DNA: TGTGCCAGCAGCTCCCCTCTAGCGGGAGTGACAGATACGCAGTATTTT
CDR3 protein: CASSSPLAGVTDTQYF

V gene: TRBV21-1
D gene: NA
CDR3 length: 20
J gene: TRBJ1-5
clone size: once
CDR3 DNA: TGTGCCAGCAGCACAAAGGGGGACAGGGGTCCGCCCCGGGGCAATCAGCCCCAGCATTTT
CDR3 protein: CASSTKGDRGPPRGNQPQHF

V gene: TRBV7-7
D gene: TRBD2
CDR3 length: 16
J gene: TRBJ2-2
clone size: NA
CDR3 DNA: TGTGCCAGCAGCCAACTAGCGGGAGGGGTCACCGGGGAGCTGTTTTTT
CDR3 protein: CASSQLAGGVTGELFF

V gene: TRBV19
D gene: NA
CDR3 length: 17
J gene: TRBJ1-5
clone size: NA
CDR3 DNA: TGTGCCAGTAGTAAAGGGAGGGGGGTAGGTGGCAATCAGCCCCAGCATTTT
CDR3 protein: CASSKGRGVGGNQPQHF

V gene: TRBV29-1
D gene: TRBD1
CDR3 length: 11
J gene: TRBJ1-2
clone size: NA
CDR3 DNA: TGCAGCGTCCCTAGGGAGGCAGGGGGCACCTTC
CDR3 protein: CSVPREAGGTF

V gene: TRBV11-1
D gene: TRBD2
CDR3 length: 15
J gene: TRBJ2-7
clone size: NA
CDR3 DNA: TGTGCCAGCACGGGGGGAGGCACGATCTCCTACGAGCAGTACTTC
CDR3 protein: CASTGGGTISYEQYF

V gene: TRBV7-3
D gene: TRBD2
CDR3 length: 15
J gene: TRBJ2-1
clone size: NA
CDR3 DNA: TGTGCCAGCAGTCGGGAGGTCGGCTCCTACAATGAGCAGTTCTTC
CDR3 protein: CASSREVGSYNEQFF

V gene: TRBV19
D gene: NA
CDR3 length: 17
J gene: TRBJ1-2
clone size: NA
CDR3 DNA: TGTGCCAGTAGTATCGCCACCGGGAGCCCTAGGGGCTATGGCTACACCTTC
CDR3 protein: CASSIATGSPRGYGYTF

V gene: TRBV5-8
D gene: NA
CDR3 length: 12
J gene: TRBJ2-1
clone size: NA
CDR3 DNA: TGTGCCAGCAGCTTGCTTTCAAGCGAGCAGTTCTTC
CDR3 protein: CASSLLSSEQFF

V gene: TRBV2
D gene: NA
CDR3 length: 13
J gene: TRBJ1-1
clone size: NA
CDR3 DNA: TGTGCCAGCACCCTGGGGGGGAACACTGAAGCTTTCTTT
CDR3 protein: CASTLGGNTEAFF